The clone carrying this TCR beta chain was seen more than once but under ten times. Its antigen is not identified. This sample also contains other DNA sequences that code for the same CDR3. CDR3 length equals 11 residues. Germline V gene lookup returns CDR1 GTSNPN and CDR2 SVGIG (reference sequence). With 5 bases removed from V and 1 base from J, the gap between germline ends came to 5 bases. Sequenced by immunoSEQ multiplex PCR; TCRdb stores in-frame clones only, minus some. There are around 110,000 clones in the sample; around 88% occur only once, and approximately 10% lies in the top ten. This entry belongs to a study of T cell responses to AZD1222 COVID-19 vaccine. Points from the study as a whole: The sample set comprised mostly white British donors with more females, and clonal diversity was possibly underestimated. CD4 TCRs associated with vaccination spanned spike, dominating at 160-218 and 743-854. All repertoire sampling was performed exclusively after the peak T cell response. Only a handful of AZD1222 recipients tested seropositive at baseline.

The TCR originated in an adult in good health. The V call is TRBV30, the J call TRBJ1-2; D may be TRBD1 (5 bases). The material was peripheral blood, obtained on day 0 of AZD1222 vaccination. The CDR3 DNA is TGTGCCTGGGACAGTAACTATGGCTACACCTTC. This encodes CAWDSNYGYTF.